This T cell receptor beta chain comes out of a study of glioma-infiltrating T cells after dendritic cell vaccination. With 4 bases clipped from V and 6 bases from J, the junction kept 4 bases outside the gene matches. The CDR3 covers 14 residues. Germline V CDR1 and CDR2: SGHRS, YFSETQ. Before vaccination, two weeks after the third vaccination, and at progression, PBMC were collected. Assay: immunoSEQ multiplex PCR; the TCRdb copy retains only in-frame clones and omits some. Altogether about 73,000 clones are present, approximately 80% being singletons, with the ten largest covering approximately 2.1%.

The input for sequencing was blood, taken before dendritic cell vaccination. The chain employs TRBV5-1 and TRBJ1-2; 12 bases align to TRBD1. This sequence originates from a human donor with glioblastoma. The CDR3 nucleotides are TGCGCCAGCAGCCCCGGGACAGGGGGCAATGGCTACACCTTC. Protein: CASSPGTGGNGYTF.